Listed below are T cell receptor beta chains from one sample, sequenced in a study of metastatic and nonmetastatic thyroid tumors. TCRdb recomputed clones from the PCR reads via MiXCR. The table has about 11,000 clones, around two fifths seen once. The sequencing input was tumor tissue. Receptors were obtained from a female donor with papillary thyroid cancer or a benign thyroid nodule (not recorded which). Some clones in this sample may be carry-over from other donors' samples. Each CDR3 is given with its conserved first and last residue. The D gene is left open where the match is weak. The size field is filled for only some rows; it gives once, few, many or a size class.

clone_size j_call v_call d_call cdr3_nt cdr3_aa
large TRBJ1-2 TRBV7-3 TRBD1 TGTGCCAGCAGCTTGGACAGGGATAAGGGCTACACCTTC CASSLDRDKGYTF
many TRBJ1-1 TRBV5-4 . TGTGCCAGCAGCGCCCAGTCCGGACTAAAGAAAGCTTTCTTT CASSAQSGLKKAFF
few TRBJ1-6 TRBV28 . TGTGCCAGCAGTTTAGGGGGCATCCATAATTCACCCCTCCACTTT CASSLGGIHNSPLHF
. TRBJ1-2 TRBV30 . TGTGCCTGGAGGGAAGGGAATCCTTCCTATGGCTACACCTTC CAWREGNPSYGYTF
few TRBJ1-5 TRBV12-3/TRBV12-4 . TGTGCCAGCAGTTCCTCAGGGTGGAATCAGCCCCAGCATTTT CASSSSGWNQPQHF
few TRBJ2-1 TRBV6-1 TRBD2 TGTGCCAGCAGGTTGCGGGAGGGAGGTGAGCAGTCCTTC CASRLREGGEQSF
large TRBJ2-2 TRBV5-4 . TGTGCCAGCAGCCCAAGGGAACGGACCGCCGGGGAGCTGTTTTTT CASSPRERTAGELFF
once TRBJ2-1 TRBV4-2 TRBD2 TGTGCCAGCAGCCCTCGGACTAGCGGTTACAATGAGCAGTTCTTC CASSPRTSGYNEQFF
large TRBJ2-3 TRBV12-3/TRBV12-4 . TGTGCCAGCACCAGAAGGGCAGGGAGCACAGATACGCAGTATTTT CASTRRAGSTDTQYF
few TRBJ1-1 TRBV6-1 . TGTGCCAGCAGGCGGACAGCGACTATCTTCGAAGCTTTCTTT CASRRTATIFEAFF
large TRBJ2-2 TRBV6-1 TRBD1 TGTGCCAGCACGGGACAGGGGGCGACCGGGGAGCTGTTTTTT CASTGQGATGELFF
. TRBJ2-1 TRBV24-1 . TGTGCCACCAGTGATTCCTTAGCGGAGAACTACAATGAGCAGTTCTTC CATSDSLAENYNEQFF
once TRBJ2-4 TRBV6-9 TRBD1 TGCGCCAGCAGTGAGGACAGGGTGAAAAACATTCAGTACTTC CASSEDRVKNIQYF
. TRBJ2-7 TRBV6-1 TRBD1 TGTGCCAGCAGAGCTCTAGTCGGACAGGGGAACTACGAGCAGTACTTC CASRALVGQGNYEQYF
. TRBJ2-5 TRBV6-1 . TGTGCCAGCAGTGGTCACGGAGGGGCAATTGGGACCCAGTACTTC CASSGHGGAIGTQYF
. TRBJ2-7 TRBV6-1 . TGTGCCAGCAAGGTGTTAAACGAGCAGTACTTC CASKVLNEQYF
. TRBJ2-7 TRBV18 . TGTGCCAGCTCACCACCAGTGGGGAGCAACGAGCAGTACTTC CASSPPVGSNEQYF
few TRBJ1-6 TRBV19 TRBD1 TGTGCCAGTACCCCGACAGGGGGCAGAAATTCACCCCTCCACTTT CASTPTGGRNSPLHF
. TRBJ1-5 TRBV28 TRBD1 TGTGCCAGCAGCCTCGGACAGGGAAAAAATCAGCCCCAGCATTTT CASSLGQGKNQPQHF
. TRBJ2-5 TRBV20-1 . TGCAGTGCTAGAGGGCAGCAGCAGTCGGAGACCCAGTACTTC CSARGQQQSETQYF
. TRBJ2-5 TRBV7-2 TRBD2 TGTGCCAGCAGCTTGACTAGCGGGCGGCAAGAGACCCAGTACTTC CASSLTSGRQETQYF
. TRBJ1-2 TRBV27 . TGTGCCAGCAGTTTAAAAATGAGTGAGGGGAGTGATGGCTACACCTTC CASSLKMSEGSDGYTF
. TRBJ2-3 TRBV6-1 TRBD2 TGTGCCAGCAGTGTTACTAGCGGAAGCACAGATACGCAGTATTTT CASSVTSGSTDTQYF
. TRBJ1-2 TRBV6-1 TRBD1 TGTGCCAGCAGTAAATCGGACAGGATCTACACCTTC CASSKSDRIYTF
few TRBJ1-2 TRBV5-1 . TGCGCCAGCAGCTTGCAGATTACAGCGGGCTACACCTTC CASSLQITAGYTF
. TRBJ1-2 TRBV12-3/TRBV12-4 . TGTGCCAGCAGTTTAGCGCTGGGGGGCGGCTATGGCTACACCTTC CASSLALGGGYGYTF
. TRBJ2-1 TRBV10-1 . TGCGCCACCTCCGGGAAAAGCTCCTACAATGAGCAGTTCTTC CATSGKSSYNEQFF
. TRBJ2-1 TRBV9 TRBD2 TGTGCCAGCAGCGTAGGGCTAGCGGGCTACAATGAGCAGTTCTTC CASSVGLAGYNEQFF
few TRBJ2-7 TRBV19 . TGTGCCAGTAGCCTCGTCGGTGGTGGGGCCTACGAGCAGTACTTC CASSLVGGGAYEQYF
. TRBJ2-2 TRBV5-1 TRBD2 TGCGCCAGCAGCTTGGTTCCTAGCGGGAAACGGGAGCTGTTTTTT CASSLVPSGKRELFF
. TRBJ1-2 TRBV6-6 TRBD1 TGTGCCAGCAGTTACACGTACCGGACAGGGCTGGACTATGGCTACACCTTC CASSYTYRTGLDYGYTF
. TRBJ2-7 TRBV5-6 . TGTGCCAGCAGCCGAACAGCCTACGAGCAGTACTTC CASSRTAYEQYF
once TRBJ1-2 TRBV5-4 . TGTGCCAGCTGCGCCGACCATTTTTACACCTTC CASCADHFYTF
. TRBJ2-3 TRBV20-1 . TGCAGTGCTAGTGACCGGGACCCTAGCACAGATACGCAGTATTTT CSASDRDPSTDTQYF
. TRBJ1-2 TRBV28 . TGTGCCAGCAGTGGTGGGTCCTTCCAGGTTGGTGGCTACACCTTC CASSGGSFQVGGYTF
few TRBJ2-3 TRBV10-1 . TGCGCCAGCAGTCGGGCGGGGGCCGGAGATACGCAGTATTTT CASSRAGAGDTQYF
few TRBJ2-7 TRBV12-3/TRBV12-4 TRBD1 TGTGCCAGCAGCCGGACAGGGGGCGTGTACGAGCAGTACTTC CASSRTGGVYEQYF
. TRBJ1-2 TRBV5-1 . TGCGCCAGCAGCCCAGGGGAGGGATATGGCTACACCTTC CASSPGEGYGYTF
. TRBJ2-2 TRBV24-1 TRBD2 TGTGCCACCAGTGAAGCGGGAGCAGTAACCGGGGAGCTGTTTTTT CATSEAGAVTGELFF
. TRBJ2-7 TRBV2 . TGTGCCGCTGGGGTTAGCTCCTACGAGCAGTACTTC CAAGVSSYEQYF
. TRBJ2-7 TRBV30 TRBD1 TGTGCCTGGAGTATATCCGGGACAGCCTACGAGCAGTACTTC CAWSISGTAYEQYF
. TRBJ2-3 TRBV6-6 TRBD1 TGTGCCAGCAGTTATACAGGGGGAAACACAGATACGCAGTATTTT CASSYTGGNTDTQYF
. TRBJ2-3 TRBV27 . TGTGCCAGCAGTTCAGGATGGGGCACAGATACGCAGTATTTT CASSSGWGTDTQYF
many TRBJ2-7 TRBV6-5 . TGTGCCAGCAGTTACTCGCTAACAGCGCCCTACGAGCAGTACTTC CASSYSLTAPYEQYF
many TRBJ2-5 TRBV19 TRBD2 TGTGCCAGACCAGCGCGGGGGAAGACCCAGTACTTC CARPARGKTQYF
. TRBJ2-3 TRBV28 . TGTGCCAGCAGTTTTTGGGACATCCGAGACGATACGCAGTATTTT CASSFWDIRDDTQYF
once TRBJ2-1 TRBV11-2 TRBD2 TGTGCCAGCAGCTTAGGAACCAGCGGGAGCCGTTCTGAGCAGTTCTTC CASSLGTSGSRSEQFF
. TRBJ2-5 TRBV19 TRBD2 TGTGCCAGTGGCCTAGCGGGGCAAGAGACCCAGTACTTC CASGLAGQETQYF
few TRBJ2-3 TRBV24-1 TRBD1 TGTGCCACCAGTCTTTCGACAGGGGGCGCAGATACGCAGTATTTT CATSLSTGGADTQYF
. TRBJ2-5 TRBV6-1 TRBD1 TGTGCCAGCAGTGAAAGGGGACAGGAAGAGACCCAGTACTTC CASSERGQEETQYF
. TRBJ1-2 TRBV10-2 . TGCGCCAGCAGTGACCAGGGGAACGATGGCTACACCTTC CASSDQGNDGYTF
few TRBJ1-5 TRBV6-5 TRBD1 TGTGCCAGCAGTTCGCTACCGCGGGACAGGAGGGATCAGCCCCAGCATTTT CASSSLPRDRRDQPQHF
. TRBJ1-6 TRBV15 . TGTGCCACCAGCAGAGACAGTTTAGGGAGGAATTCACCCCTCCACTTT CATSRDSLGRNSPLHF
few TRBJ2-1 TRBV27 . TGTGCCAGCAGAACCGGGACATCGCCCTACAATGAGCAGTTCTTC CASRTGTSPYNEQFF
. TRBJ1-2 TRBV15 TRBD1 TGTGCCACCAGCAGAGAAGGACAGGGGTACTATGGCTACACCTTC CATSREGQGYYGYTF
. TRBJ2-2 TRBV12-3/TRBV12-4 TRBD2 TGTGCCAGCAGCATAGCGGGAGAGTCCGGGGAGCTGTTTTTT CASSIAGESGELFF